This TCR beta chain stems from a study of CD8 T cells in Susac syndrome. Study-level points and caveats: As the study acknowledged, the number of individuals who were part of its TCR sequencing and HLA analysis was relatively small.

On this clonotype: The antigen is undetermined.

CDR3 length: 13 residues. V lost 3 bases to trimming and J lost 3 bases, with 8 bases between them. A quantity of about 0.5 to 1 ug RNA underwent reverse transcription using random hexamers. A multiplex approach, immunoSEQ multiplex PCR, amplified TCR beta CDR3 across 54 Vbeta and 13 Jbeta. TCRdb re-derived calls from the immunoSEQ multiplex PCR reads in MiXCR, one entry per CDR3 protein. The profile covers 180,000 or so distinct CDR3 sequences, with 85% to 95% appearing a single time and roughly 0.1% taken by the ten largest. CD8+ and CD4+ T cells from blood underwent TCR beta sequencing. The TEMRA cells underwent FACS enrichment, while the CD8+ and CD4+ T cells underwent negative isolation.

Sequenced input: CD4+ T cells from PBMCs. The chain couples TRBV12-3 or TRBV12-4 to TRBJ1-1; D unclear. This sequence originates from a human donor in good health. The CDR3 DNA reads TGTGCCAGCAGTTTCCCCCGCGACACTGAAGCTTTCTTT. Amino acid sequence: CASSFPRDTEAFF.